Each of the 4 T cell receptor beta chains below was sequenced from the same sample in a study of patients and donors after allogeneic stem cell transplantation. In TCRdb, the RT-PCR reads were re-called with MiXCR into one record per CDR3 protein. The sample holds under 170,000 distinct CDR3 sequences, about a third seen once. Sequencing input: blood, either unsorted or a sorted T cell fraction (not recorded which). The receptors stem from a human donor who was either an allogeneic HSCT recipient or a stem cell or donor lymphocyte infusion donor (not recorded which). It is not recorded whose cells these are; they may come from a transplant donor.

The rearrangement links TRBV18 to TRBJ1-2; TRBD1 might be the D (5 bases). The CDR3 sequence is 15 residues long. The ends were cut back, 4 bases at V and 2 bases at J, with 14 bases in the middle. The germline CDR1 and CDR2 sequences are KGHSH and LQKENI. The CDR3 region has the DNA TGTGCCAGCTCACGCCGGGACGGAGGAAACTATGGCTACACCTTC. This gives the protein CASSRRDGGNYGYTF.

The chain combines TRBV12-3 or TRBV12-4 with TRBJ1-2, with TRBD1 identical over 8 bases. J lost 13 bases, V lost 7 bases, and 17 bases had no gene match. The CDR3 spans 14 residues. The CDR3 DNA follows: TGTGCCAGCACCTACGGGGACAGGATTTGGCCCGTCACCTTC. It encodes CASTYGDRIWPVTF.

The V gene is TRBV20-1, the J gene TRBJ1-6; no definite D call. The CDR3 spans 15 residues. Germline V CDR1 and CDR2: DFQATT, SNEGSKA (reference sequence). Between the trimmed V and J ends, which lost 5 bases and 0 bases, there was a span of 11 bases. In nucleotides, the CDR3 is TGCAGTGCTCGCTTACAGAGCTCCTATAATTCACCCCTCCACTTT. Its translation: CSARLQSSYNSPLHF.

The chain uses TRBV12-3 or TRBV12-4 and TRBJ2-5, with a tentative D call TRBD1 (6 bases). CDR3 length equals 14 residues. With 3 bases removed from V and 7 bases from J, the gap between germline ends came to 15 bases. The CDR3 sequence is CASSFQDRMVTQYF. DNA of the CDR3: TGTGCCAGCAGTTTTCAAGACAGGATGGTGACCCAGTACTTC.